The clone carrying this TCR beta chain was recorded once. Sequencing was performed with immunoSEQ multiplex PCR; in TCRdb, only in-frame clones are kept and a portion is missing. The table includes some 190,000 clones, 80% to 90% detected once. The length of the CDR3 is 15 residues. With 5 bases clipped from V and 2 bases from J, the junction kept 4 bases outside the gene matches. Germline V gene lookup returns CDR1 SEHNR and CDR2 FQNEAQ (reference sequence). The data were taken from a study of blood T cell repertoires in COVID-19. The sequence derives from a woman in her seventies with active or convalescent COVID-19. Sequenced input: peripheral blood. The genes are TRBV7-9 and TRBJ2-3; 10 bases are a match to TRBD2. This CDR3 reads CASSQGLAPTDTQYF. The CDR3 DNA reads TGTGCCAGCAGCCAGGGACTAGCGCCCACAGATACGCAGTATTTT.